The 8 T cell receptor beta chains reported below all come from one sample, sequenced in a study of shared clonotypes between healthy human individuals. The method was immunoSEQ multiplex PCR; TCRdb's version includes in-frame clones alone and lacks a portion of them. The sample shows more than 2 million clones, around 93% of them seen only once. As defined, naive CD8 cells were CD45RO-negative and positively selected for CCR7, with terminally differentiated effector memory CD45RA+ cells excluded. Input material: naive CD8+ T cells from PBMCs. These receptors came from a young man in good health. Some clones in this sample may be carry-over from other donors' samples.

The chain has TRBV9 and TRBJ2-1; 13 bases agree with TRBD2. Per the germline V gene, CDR1 is SGDLS and CDR2 is YYNGEE. The CDR3 runs to 15 residues. The trim removed 1 base at V and 9 bases at J, leaving 4 bases unmatched. CDR3 residues: CASSVKGLAGVEQFF. CDR3 sequence (DNA): TGTGCCAGCAGCGTAAAAGGACTAGCGGGAGTTGAGCAGTTCTTC.

V is TRBV6-1 and J is TRBJ2-2; no reliable D call. V lost 0 bases and J 6 bases, leaving 14 bases between the germline ends. Germline assignment: CDR1 MNHNS and CDR2 SASEGT. The CDR3 is 16 residues long. The CDR3 DNA reads as TGTGCCAGCAGTGAAGCGGGTGATTGGTTGGCCGGGGAGCTGTTTTTT. The encoded protein is CASSEAGDWLAGELFF.

The chain carries TRBV5-6 and TRBJ2-7; 14 bases are shared with TRBD2. The trim removed 4 bases at V and 3 bases at J, leaving 9 bases unmatched. This CDR3 region has 17 residues. Germline V gene sequence: CDR1 SGHDT, CDR2 YYEEEE. The CDR3 here is CASSMGLAGELVYEQYF. The CDR3 nucleotides read TGTGCCAGCAGCATGGGACTAGCGGGGGAACTCGTCTACGAGCAGTACTTC. The variable domain in full, with the rest retrieved from reference TRBV5-6 and TRBJ2-7, is DAGVTQSPTHLIKTRGQQVTLRCSPKSGHDTVSWYQQALGQGPQFIFQYYEEEERQRGNFPDRFSGHQFPNYSSELNVNALLLGDSALYLCASSMGLAGELVYEQYFGPGTRLTVT.

This clone was observed a few times. This sample includes further DNA sequences coding for the same CDR3. The chain employs TRBV2 and TRBJ1-3; D uncertain. Trimming removed 9 bases at V and 0 bases at J, with 3 bases between. The CDR3 consists of 11 residues. Germline V gives CDR1 SNHLY, CDR2 FYNNEI. The CDR3 spells CASRSGNTIYF. The DNA of the CDR3 is TGTGCCAGTCGCTCTGGAAACACCATATATTTT.

This clone was detected once. The CDR3: CASSIASSYEQYF. The CDR3, as DNA: TGTGCCAGCAGTATAGCGAGCTCCTACGAGCAGTACTTC. The chain employs TRBV28 and TRBJ2-7, with D possibly matching TRBD2 (5 bases). Germline V lookup: CDR1 MDHEN, CDR2 SYDVKM. This CDR3 comprises 13 residues. V lost 5 bases, J lost 0 bases, and 8 bases lay in between.

This sequence joins TRBV9 and TRBJ2-2, with D possibly matching TRBD2 (6 bases). The CDR3 sequence is 12 residues long. Trimming took off 3 bases at V and 8 bases at J, with 8 bases between the two ends. Germline CDR1 and CDR2: SGDLS and YYNGEE. CDR3: CASSAGGGELFF. In DNA, the CDR3 is TGTGCCAGCAGCGCCGGAGGGGGGGAGCTGTTTTTT.

CDR3 sequence (DNA): TGTGCCAGCTCCCCGCCCTCGAACACTGAAGCTTTCTTT. Its translation: CASSPPSNTEAFF. The V gene is TRBV9, the J gene TRBJ1-1, with D uncertain. This CDR3 is built from 13 residues. Trimming pared 7 bases from V and 1 base from J, leaving 11 bases between. Per the germline V gene, CDR1 is SGDLS and CDR2 is YYNGEE.

The chain uses TRBV5-1 and TRBJ2-7; no definite D call. Per germline, CDR1 SGHRS and CDR2 YFSETQ. V dropped 0 bases and J dropped 3 bases, with 7 bases sitting between them. The length of the CDR3 is 13 residues. In DNA, the CDR3 is TGCGCCAGCAGCTTGGACCCAGTCTACGAGCAGTACTTC. Translation: CASSLDPVYEQYF.